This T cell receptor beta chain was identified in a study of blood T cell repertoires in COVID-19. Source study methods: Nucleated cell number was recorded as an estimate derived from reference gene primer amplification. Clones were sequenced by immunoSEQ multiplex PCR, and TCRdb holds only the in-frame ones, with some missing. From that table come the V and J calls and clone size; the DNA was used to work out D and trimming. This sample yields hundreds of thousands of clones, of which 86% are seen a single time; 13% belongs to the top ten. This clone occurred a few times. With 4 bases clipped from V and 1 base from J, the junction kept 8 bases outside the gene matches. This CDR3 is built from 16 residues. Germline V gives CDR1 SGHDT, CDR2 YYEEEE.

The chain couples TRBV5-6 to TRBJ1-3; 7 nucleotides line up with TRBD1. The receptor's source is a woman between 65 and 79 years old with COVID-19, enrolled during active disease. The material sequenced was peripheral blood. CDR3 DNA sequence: TGTGCCAGCAGCGCCGACAGGGTACTTTCTGGAAACACCATATATTTT. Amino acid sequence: CASSADRVLSGNTIYF.